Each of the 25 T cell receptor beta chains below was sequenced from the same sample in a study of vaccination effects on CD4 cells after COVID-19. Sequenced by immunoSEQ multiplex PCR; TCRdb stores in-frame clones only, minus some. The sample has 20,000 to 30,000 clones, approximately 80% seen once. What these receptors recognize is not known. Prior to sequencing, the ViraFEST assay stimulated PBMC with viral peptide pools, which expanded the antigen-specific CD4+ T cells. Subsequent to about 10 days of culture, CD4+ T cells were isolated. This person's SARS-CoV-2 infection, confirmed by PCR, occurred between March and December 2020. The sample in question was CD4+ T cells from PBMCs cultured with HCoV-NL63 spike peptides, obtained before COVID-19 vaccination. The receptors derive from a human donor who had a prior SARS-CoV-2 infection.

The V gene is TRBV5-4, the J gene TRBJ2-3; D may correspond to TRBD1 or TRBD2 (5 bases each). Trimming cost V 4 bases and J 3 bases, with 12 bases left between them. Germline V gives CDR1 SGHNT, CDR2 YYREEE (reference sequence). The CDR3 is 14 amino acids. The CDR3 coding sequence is TGTGCCAGCAGCCCAACGGGGCAGACAGATACGCAGTATTTT. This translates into CASSPTGQTDTQYF. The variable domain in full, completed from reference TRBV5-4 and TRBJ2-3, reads ETGVTQSPTHLIKTRGQQVTLRCSSQSGHNTVSWYQQALGQGPQFIFQYYREEENGRGNFPPRFSGLQFPNYSSELNVNALELDDSALYLCASSPTGQTDTQYFGPGTRLTVL.

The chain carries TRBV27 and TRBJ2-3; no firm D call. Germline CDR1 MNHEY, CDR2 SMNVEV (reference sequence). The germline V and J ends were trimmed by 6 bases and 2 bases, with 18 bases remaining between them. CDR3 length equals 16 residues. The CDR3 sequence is CASSPRPIPPTDTQYF. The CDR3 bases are TGTGCCAGCAGCCCACGTCCAATCCCACCCACAGATACGCAGTATTTT.

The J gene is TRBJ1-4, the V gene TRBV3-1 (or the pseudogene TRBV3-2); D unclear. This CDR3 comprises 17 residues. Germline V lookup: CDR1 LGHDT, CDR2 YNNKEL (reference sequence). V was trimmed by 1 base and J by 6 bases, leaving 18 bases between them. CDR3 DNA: TGTGCCAGCAGCCAAGTCCCTCAGCCCCGATGGGATGAAAAACTGTTTTTT. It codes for CASSQVPQPRWDEKLFF.

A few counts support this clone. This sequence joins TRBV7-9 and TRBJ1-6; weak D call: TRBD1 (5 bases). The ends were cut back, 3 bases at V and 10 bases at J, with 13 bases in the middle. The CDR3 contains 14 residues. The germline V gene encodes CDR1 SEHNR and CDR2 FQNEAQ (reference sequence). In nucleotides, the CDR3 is TGTGCCAGCAGCTTTACCGCGGGGGACTCACCCCTCCACTTT. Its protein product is CASSFTAGDSPLHF. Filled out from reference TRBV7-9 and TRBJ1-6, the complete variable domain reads DTGVSQNPRHKITKRGQNVTFRCDPISEHNRLYWYRQTLGQGPEFLTYFQNEAQLEKSRLLSDRFSAERPKGSFSTLEIQRTEQGDSAMYLCASSFTAGDSPLHFGNGTRLTVT.

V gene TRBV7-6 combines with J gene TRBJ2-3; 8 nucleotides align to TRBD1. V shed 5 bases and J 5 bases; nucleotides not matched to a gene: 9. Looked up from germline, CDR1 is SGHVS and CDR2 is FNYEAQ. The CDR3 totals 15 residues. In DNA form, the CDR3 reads TGTGCCAGCAGCAAATGGACAGGGTTAGAAGATACGCAGTATTTT. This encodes CASSKWTGLEDTQYF.

The CDR3 DNA reads TGTGCCAGCAGTCTAAACAGGATAGGGAATTCACCCCTCCACTTT. This sequence encodes CASSLNRIGNSPLHF. The rearrangement joins TRBV2 to TRBJ1-6; TRBD1 might be the D (5 bases). In germline, CDR1 is SNHLY, CDR2 FYNNEI. The CDR3 has 15 amino acids. Trimming pared 5 bases from V and 7 bases from J, leaving 15 bases between. The full variable domain, in which reference TRBV2 and TRBJ1-6 provide the parts outside the CDR3, is EPEVTQTPSHQVTQMGQEVILRCVPISNHLYFYWYRQILGQKVEFLVSFYNNEISEKSEIFDDQFSVERPDGSNFTLKIRSTKLEDSAMYFCASSLNRIGNSPLHFGNGTRLTVT.

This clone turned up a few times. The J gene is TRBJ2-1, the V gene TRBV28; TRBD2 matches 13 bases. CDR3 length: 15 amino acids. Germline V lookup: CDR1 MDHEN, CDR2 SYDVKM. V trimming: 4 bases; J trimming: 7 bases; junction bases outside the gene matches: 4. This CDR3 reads CASSSLAGGVNEQFF. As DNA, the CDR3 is TGTGCCAGCAGTTCACTAGCGGGAGGGGTAAATGAGCAGTTCTTC.

The CDR3 loop is CASSLGLRTGNTGELFF. The CDR3, as DNA: TGTGCCAGCAGCTTGGGGCTTCGGACAGGGAACACCGGGGAGCTGTTTTTT. The V and J genes are TRBV7-8 and TRBJ2-2, with 7 positions matching TRBD1. CDR3 length equals 17 residues. Germline CDR1 SGHVS, CDR2 FQNEAQ. The junction had 8 bases not matched to a gene; V was cut back by 3 bases and J by 1 base.

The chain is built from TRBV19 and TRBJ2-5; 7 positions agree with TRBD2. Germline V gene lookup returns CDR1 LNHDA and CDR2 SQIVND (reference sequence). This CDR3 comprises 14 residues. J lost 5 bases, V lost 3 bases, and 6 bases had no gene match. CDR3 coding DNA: TGTGCCAGTAGTATCGGCGGGGGTGCGGAGACCCAGTACTTC. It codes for CASSIGGGAETQYF.

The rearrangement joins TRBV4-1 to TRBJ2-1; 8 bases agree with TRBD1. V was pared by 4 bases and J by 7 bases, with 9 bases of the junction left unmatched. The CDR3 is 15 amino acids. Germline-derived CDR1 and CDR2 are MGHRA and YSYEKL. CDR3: CASSRGQGAWNEQFF. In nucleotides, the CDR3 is TGCGCCAGCAGCCGTGGGCAGGGGGCTTGGAATGAGCAGTTCTTC.

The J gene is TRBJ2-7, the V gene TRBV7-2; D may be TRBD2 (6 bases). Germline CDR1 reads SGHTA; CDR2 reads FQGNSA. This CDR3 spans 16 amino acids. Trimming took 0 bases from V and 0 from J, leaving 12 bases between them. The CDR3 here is CASSLARRAGSYEQYF. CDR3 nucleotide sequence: TGTGCCAGCAGCTTAGCGCGGAGGGCCGGCTCCTACGAGCAGTACTTC.

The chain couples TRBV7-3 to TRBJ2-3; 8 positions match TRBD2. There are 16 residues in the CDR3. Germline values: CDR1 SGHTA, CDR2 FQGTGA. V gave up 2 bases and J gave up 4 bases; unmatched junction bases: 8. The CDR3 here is CASSLSPRGGPDTQYF. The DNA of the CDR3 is TGTGCCAGCAGCTTATCTCCCCGGGGGGGCCCAGATACGCAGTATTTT.

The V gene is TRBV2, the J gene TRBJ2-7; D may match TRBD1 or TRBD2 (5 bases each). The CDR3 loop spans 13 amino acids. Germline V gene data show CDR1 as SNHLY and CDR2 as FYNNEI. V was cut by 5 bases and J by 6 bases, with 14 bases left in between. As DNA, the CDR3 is TGTGCCAGCAGTCAACAGGCGGGTGGCGAGCAGTACTTC. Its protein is CASSQQAGGEQYF.

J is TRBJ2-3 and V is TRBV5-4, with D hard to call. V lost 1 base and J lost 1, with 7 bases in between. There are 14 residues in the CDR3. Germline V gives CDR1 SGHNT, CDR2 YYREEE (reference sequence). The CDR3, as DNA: TGTGCCAGCAGCTTGCCTCTGCGCACAGATACGCAGTATTTT. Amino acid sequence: CASSLPLRTDTQYF.

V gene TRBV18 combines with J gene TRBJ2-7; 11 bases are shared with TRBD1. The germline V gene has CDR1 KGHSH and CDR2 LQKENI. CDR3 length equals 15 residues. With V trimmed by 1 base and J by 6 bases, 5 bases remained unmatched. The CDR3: CASSPQLGTGGEQYF. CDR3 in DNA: TGTGCCAGCTCACCACAACTGGGGACAGGGGGCGAGCAGTACTTC.

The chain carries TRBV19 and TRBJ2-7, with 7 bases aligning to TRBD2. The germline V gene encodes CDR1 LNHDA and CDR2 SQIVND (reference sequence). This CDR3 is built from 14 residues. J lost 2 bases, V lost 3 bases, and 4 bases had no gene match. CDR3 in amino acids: CASSIGGGPYEQYF. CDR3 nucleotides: TGTGCCAGTAGTATTGGCGGGGGACCCTACGAGCAGTACTTC.

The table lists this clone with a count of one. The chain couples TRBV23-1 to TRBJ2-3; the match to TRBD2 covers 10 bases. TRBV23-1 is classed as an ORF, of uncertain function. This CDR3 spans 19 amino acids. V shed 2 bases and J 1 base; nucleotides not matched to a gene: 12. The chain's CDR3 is CASSQHTSGNFRGTDTQYF. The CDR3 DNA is TGCGCCAGCAGTCAACATACTAGCGGGAACTTTCGAGGCACAGATACGCAGTATTTT.

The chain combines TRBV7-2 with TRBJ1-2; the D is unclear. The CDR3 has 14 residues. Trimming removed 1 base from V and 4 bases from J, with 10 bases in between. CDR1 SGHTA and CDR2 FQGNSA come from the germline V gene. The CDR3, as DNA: TGTGCCAGCAGCTTAGATGAAGGGAGCTATGGCTACACCTTC. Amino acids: CASSLDEGSYGYTF.

The CDR3 spells CASSQPGTDLNSPLHF. For the CDR3, the DNA is TGTGCCAGCAGCCAACCAGGGACAGATCTTAATTCACCCCTCCACTTT. The rearrangement uses TRBV4-2 and TRBJ1-6, with TRBD1 matching over 7 bases. Trimming at V came to 2 bases and at J to 6 bases, leaving 7 bases not matched to a gene. There are 16 residues in the CDR3. Germline CDR1 and CDR2: LGHNA and YNFKEQ.

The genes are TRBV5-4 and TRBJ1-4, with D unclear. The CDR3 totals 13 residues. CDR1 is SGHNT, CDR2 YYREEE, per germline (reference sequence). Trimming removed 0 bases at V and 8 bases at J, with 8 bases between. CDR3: CASSLVGKEKLFF. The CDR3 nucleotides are TGTGCCAGCAGCTTGGTGGGAAAAGAAAAACTGTTTTTT.

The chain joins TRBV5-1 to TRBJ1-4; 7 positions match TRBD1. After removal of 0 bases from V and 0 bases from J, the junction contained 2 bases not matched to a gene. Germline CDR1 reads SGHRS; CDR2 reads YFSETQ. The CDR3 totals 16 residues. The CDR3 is CASSLGGTATNEKLFF. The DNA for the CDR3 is TGCGCCAGCAGCTTGGGTGGGACAGCAACTAATGAAAAACTGTTTTTT.

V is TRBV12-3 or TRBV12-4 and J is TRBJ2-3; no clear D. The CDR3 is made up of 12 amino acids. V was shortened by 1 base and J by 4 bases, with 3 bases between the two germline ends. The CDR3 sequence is CASSLVADTQYF. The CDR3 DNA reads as TGTGCCAGCAGTTTAGTAGCAGATACGCAGTATTTT.

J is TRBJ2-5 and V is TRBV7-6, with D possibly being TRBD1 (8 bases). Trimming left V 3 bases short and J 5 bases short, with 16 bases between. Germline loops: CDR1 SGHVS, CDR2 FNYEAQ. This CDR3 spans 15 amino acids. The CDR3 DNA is TGTGCCAGCAGCTTCAGGGGGCAGGGAGGGGAGACCCAGTACTTC. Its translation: CASSFRGQGGETQYF.

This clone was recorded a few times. The CDR3 nucleotides read TGCGCCAGCAGCTGGGACAGCACCTATGGCTACACCTTC. Translated: CASSWDSTYGYTF. The chain joins TRBV5-1 to TRBJ1-2; 7 positions agree with TRBD1. This CDR3 spans 13 amino acids. V shed 3 bases and J 4 bases; nucleotides not matched to a gene: 3. Germline V lookup: CDR1 SGHRS, CDR2 YFSETQ.

The CDR3 nucleotides read TGTGCCAGCAGCATGCGACAGGGAAATGGCTACACCTTC. This encodes CASSMRQGNGYTF. The chain has TRBV9 and TRBJ1-2; 7 nucleotides agree with TRBD1. The CDR3 spans 13 residues. V lost 4 bases to trimming and J lost 6 bases; unmatched junction nucleotides: 6. Germline CDR1 is SGDLS and CDR2 is YYNGEE.